This TCR beta chain was documented in a study of blood T cell repertoires in COVID-19. Whole-study context: Sample material is recorded as cDNA or gDNA derived from T cells, B-cell-depleted T cells, or PBMCs.

Sequencing was performed with immunoSEQ multiplex PCR; in TCRdb, only in-frame clones are kept and a portion is missing. The sample has roughly 250,000 clones; about 85% are singletons. The CDR3 spans 16 residues. Trimming cost V 4 bases and J 5 bases; bases outside gene matches: 5. Germline CDR1 is SGHDT and CDR2 is YYEEEE. This receptor was taken from a woman aged 55-69 years with active or convalescent COVID-19. The chain carries TRBV5-6 and TRBJ2-2; 13 positions agree with TRBD2. The sequenced sample consisted of peripheral blood. The CDR3 DNA follows: TGTGCCAGCAGCGAACTAGCGGGAGGGCCAACCGGGGAGCTGTTTTTT. This sequence encodes CASSELAGGPTGELFF.